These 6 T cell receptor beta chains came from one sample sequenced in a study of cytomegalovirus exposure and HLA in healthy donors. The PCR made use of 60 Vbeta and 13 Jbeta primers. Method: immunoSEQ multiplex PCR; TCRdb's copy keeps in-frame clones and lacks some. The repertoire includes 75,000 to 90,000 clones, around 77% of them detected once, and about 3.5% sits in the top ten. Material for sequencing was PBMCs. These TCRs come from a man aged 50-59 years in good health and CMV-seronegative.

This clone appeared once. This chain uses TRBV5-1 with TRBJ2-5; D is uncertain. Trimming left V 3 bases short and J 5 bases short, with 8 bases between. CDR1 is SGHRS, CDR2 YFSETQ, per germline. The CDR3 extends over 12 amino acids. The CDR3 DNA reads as TGCGCCAGCAGCTCTACCGGGGAGACCCAGTACTTC. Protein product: CASSSTGETQYF.

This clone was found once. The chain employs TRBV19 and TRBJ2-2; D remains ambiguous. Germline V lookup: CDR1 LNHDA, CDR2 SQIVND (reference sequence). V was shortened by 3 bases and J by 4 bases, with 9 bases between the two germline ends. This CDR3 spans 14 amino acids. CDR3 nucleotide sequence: TGTGCCAGTAGTATCGAGCGCCGCACCGGGGAGCTGTTTTTT. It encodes CASSIERRTGELFF.

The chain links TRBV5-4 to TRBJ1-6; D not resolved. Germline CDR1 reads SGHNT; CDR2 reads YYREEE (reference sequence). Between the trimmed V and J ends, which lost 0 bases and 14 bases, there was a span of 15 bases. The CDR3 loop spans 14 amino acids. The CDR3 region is CASSLERRGRTLHF. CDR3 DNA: TGTGCCAGCAGCTTGGAGCGGCGGGGTAGGACCCTCCACTTT.

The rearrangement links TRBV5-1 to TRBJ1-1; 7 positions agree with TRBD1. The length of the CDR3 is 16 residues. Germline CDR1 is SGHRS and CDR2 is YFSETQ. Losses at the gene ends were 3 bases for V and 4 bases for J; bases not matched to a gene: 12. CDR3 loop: CASSYRSGGLGTEAFF. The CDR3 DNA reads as TGCGCCAGCAGCTATCGCTCAGGGGGACTGGGCACTGAAGCTTTCTTT. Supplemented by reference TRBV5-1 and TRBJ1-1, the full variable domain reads KAGVTQTPRYLIKTRGQQVTLSCSPISGHRSVSWYQQTPGQGLQFLFEYFSETQRNKGNFPGRFSGRQFSNSRSEMNVSTLELGDSALYLCASSYRSGGLGTEAFFGQGTRLTVV.

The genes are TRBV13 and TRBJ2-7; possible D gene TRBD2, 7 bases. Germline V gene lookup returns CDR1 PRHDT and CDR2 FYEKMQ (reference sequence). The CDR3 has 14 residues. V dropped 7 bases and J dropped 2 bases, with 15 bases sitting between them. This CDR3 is CASTRRGATYEQYF. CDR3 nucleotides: TGTGCCAGCACCCGCCGGGGGGCCACCTACGAGCAGTACTTC.

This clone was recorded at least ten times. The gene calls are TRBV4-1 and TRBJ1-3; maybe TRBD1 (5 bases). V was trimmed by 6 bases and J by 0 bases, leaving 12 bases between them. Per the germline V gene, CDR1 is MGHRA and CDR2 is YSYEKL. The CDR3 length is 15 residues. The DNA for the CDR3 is TGCGCCAGCAGAAGCAGGGAAAACTCTGGAAACACCATATATTTT. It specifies CASRSRENSGNTIYF.